This passage covers 28 T cell receptor beta chains from one sample sequenced in a study of blood T cells in healthy people across ages. A second PCR, run for roughly 7 to 11 cycles, used a sample-barcoded 5' primer plus a J-beta primer mix. TCRdb re-derived calls from the 5' RACE reads in MiXCR, one entry per CDR3 protein. The table lists some 700,000 distinct CDR3 sequences, 20% to 25% of them singletons, with 22% in the top ten. The sample comprised blood. The receptors shown here come from a man in his 70s in good health.

Only a few counts were recorded for this clonotype. The CDR3 region is CASSRLAEHSTDTQYF. CDR3 bases: TGTGCCAGCAGTCGACTAGCGGAGCATAGCACAGATACGCAGTATTTT. The chain carries TRBV12-3 or TRBV12-4 and TRBJ2-3; 9 nucleotides agree with TRBD2. V shed 5 bases and J 0 bases; nucleotides not matched to a gene: 6. This CDR3 comprises 16 residues.

This chain connects TRBV12-3 or TRBV12-4 to TRBJ2-7; D not resolved. Trimming took off 6 bases at V and 7 bases at J, with 13 bases between the two ends. CDR3 length: 12 amino acids. The chain's CDR3 is CASSSLPREQYF. CDR3 DNA: TGTGCCAGCAGCTCCCTTCCACGGGAGCAGTACTTC.

This clonotype was counted a few times. The chain recombines TRBV2 with TRBJ1-2; D unresolved. CDR1 and CDR2 (germline): SNHLY, FYNNEI. V was clipped by 5 bases and J by 0 bases, with 7 bases between them. The CDR3 totals 13 residues. CDR3 sequence: CASSSSSNYGYTF. The DNA for the CDR3 is TGTGCCAGCAGTTCCTCCTCTAACTATGGCTACACCTTC. Variable domain in full (rest from reference TRBV2 and TRBJ1-2): EPEVTQTPSHQVTQMGQEVILRCVPISNHLYFYWYRQILGQKVEFLVSFYNNEISEKSEIFDDQFSVERPDGSNFTLKIRSTKLEDSAMYFCASSSSSNYGYTFGSGTRLTVV.

The rearrangement uses TRBV7-8 and TRBJ2-5; 7 bases agree with TRBD2. CDR1 is SGHVS and CDR2 is FQNEAQ in the germline V gene. V lost 5 bases and J lost 4; bases outside the gene matches: 16. The CDR3 is made up of 17 amino acids. The CDR3 loop is CASSKSLGGSPSETQYF. The CDR3 nucleotides are TGTGCCAGCAGCAAATCCCTGGGCGGGAGCCCGTCAGAGACCCAGTACTTC.

The V and J genes are TRBV20-1 and TRBJ2-7, with D possibly matching TRBD2 (7 bases). The DNA end favors TRBJ2-1, so the J call may be wrong. The germline V gene encodes CDR1 DFQATT and CDR2 SNEGSKA (reference sequence). This CDR3 is 13 amino acids long. In DNA, the CDR3 is TGCAGTGCCCGGGGGGCCCCCTACAATGAGCAGTTCTTC. This codes for CSARGAPYNEQFF.

The V call is TRBV14, the J call TRBJ2-2; D call uncertain. The CDR3 totals 14 residues. CDR1 and CDR2 (germline): SGHDN, FVKESK. Trimming pared 3 bases from V and 5 bases from J, leaving 10 bases between. In DNA form, the CDR3 reads TGTGCCAGCAGCCAGGTCCAGACAACCGGGGAGCTGTTTTTT. It encodes CASSQVQTTGELFF.

The chain uses TRBV10-2 and TRBJ2-2; D unclear. CDR1 WSHSY and CDR2 SAAADI come from the germline V gene. CDR3 length: 12 amino acids. V was trimmed by 7 bases and J by 8 bases, leaving 11 bases between them. In nucleotides, the CDR3 is TGCGCCAGCACGGGCCCGACGGGGGAGCTGTTTTTT. It specifies CASTGPTGELFF.

The chain recombines TRBV11-2 with TRBJ2-7, with 9 bases aligning to TRBD1. This CDR3 is built from 16 residues. Germline CDR1 reads SGHAT; CDR2 reads FQNNGV. The J segment lost 2 bases and the V segment lost 1 base, leaving 6 bases of the junction unmatched. CDR3 in amino acids: CASSLAPDRGTYEQYF. DNA for the CDR3: TGTGCCAGCAGCTTAGCCCCGGACAGGGGAACCTACGAGCAGTACTTC.

This clonotype was seen repeatedly, ten times or more. The CDR3 coding sequence is TGTGCCAGCTCACCGGGAGGCGGTGATCAGCCCCAGCATTTT. This gives the protein CASSPGGGDQPQHF. The chain joins TRBV18 to TRBJ1-5; D gene uncertain. V was shortened by 3 bases and J by 5 bases, with 11 bases between the two germline ends. The germline gives CDR1 KGHSH, CDR2 LQKENI. The CDR3 contains 14 residues.

The genes are TRBV20-1 and TRBJ2-3; a weak D match, TRBD2 (6 bases). CDR3 size: 16 residues. From germline, CDR1 is DFQATT and CDR2 SNEGSKA (reference sequence). Trimming cost V 6 bases and J 0 bases, with 19 bases left between them. The CDR3 reads CSASPSSALSTDTQYF. DNA for the CDR3: TGCAGTGCGTCCCCTTCTAGCGCCCTTAGCACAGATACGCAGTATTTT.

This clonotype appeared a few times. The chain carries TRBV5-1 and TRBJ2-1; D is unclear. Germline V CDR1 and CDR2: SGHRS, YFSETQ. The CDR3 runs 14 residues. V was clipped by 5 bases and J by 5 bases, with 14 bases between them. The CDR3: CASRPLSFDNEQFF. As DNA, the CDR3 is TGCGCCAGCAGGCCCCTCTCCTTCGACAATGAGCAGTTCTTC.

The chain recombines TRBV12-3 or TRBV12-4 with TRBJ2-3; weak D call: TRBD1 (6 bases). The CDR3 runs 14 residues. The V and J ends lost 5 bases and 4 bases respectively, with 13 bases between them. CDR3 residues: CASSKSRGPDTQYF. The CDR3 DNA sequence: TGTGCCAGCAGTAAGAGCAGGGGACCAGATACGCAGTATTTT.

The chain recombines TRBV2 with TRBJ2-4, with 7 positions matching TRBD1. CDR1 and CDR2 from the germline V gene are SNHLY and FYNNEI. This CDR3 comprises 14 residues. The V gene end was trimmed by 6 bases and the J gene end by 5 bases; junction bases not matched to a gene: 7. CDR3 loop: CASSQDRLQNIQYF. The CDR3 bases are TGTGCCAGCAGCCAGGACAGGCTTCAAAACATTCAGTACTTC.

This clonotype was counted a few times. The chain recombines TRBV20-1 with TRBJ2-7; D might be TRBD1 or TRBD2, each matching 7 bases. Germline lookup yields CDR1 DFQATT and CDR2 SNEGSKA (reference sequence). This CDR3 is built from 14 residues. The V end lost 3 bases, the J end lost 1 base, and 13 bases lay between the germline ends. The CDR3 protein is CSASPRGGSYEQYF. The CDR3 coding sequence is TGCAGTGCTAGCCCCAGGGGGGGGTCCTACGAGCAGTACTTC.

The rearrangement joins TRBV14 to TRBJ1-4; D not certain. Trimming took off 2 bases at V and 8 bases at J, with 15 bases between the two ends. CDR1 and CDR2 from the germline V gene are SGHDN and FVKESK. The CDR3 length is 15 residues. The CDR3 region is CASSQNTARAEKLFF. CDR3 in DNA: TGTGCCAGCAGCCAAAATACGGCCCGAGCGGAAAAACTGTTTTTT.

This clonotype was recorded many times. This chain links TRBV20-1 with TRBJ2-5; no clear D gene. Germline CDR1 DFQATT, CDR2 SNEGSKA (reference sequence). This CDR3 comprises 12 residues. The V gene lost 5 bases and the J gene lost 5 bases, with 12 bases spanning the gap. CDR3 region: CSAGALMETQYF. CDR3 nucleotides: TGCAGTGCTGGAGCATTAATGGAGACCCAGTACTTC.

J is TRBJ2-5 and V is TRBV12-3 or TRBV12-4; 7 bases line up with TRBD2. The J segment lost 4 bases and the V segment lost 7 bases, leaving 6 bases of the junction unmatched. The CDR3 has 13 amino acids. As DNA, the CDR3 is TGTGCCAGCACCCGGACTAGTCGAGAGACCCAGTACTTC. This gives the protein CASTRTSRETQYF.

V usage is TRBV20-1 and J usage is TRBJ1-2; D gene unclear. CDR1 and CDR2 from the germline V gene are DFQATT and SNEGSKA (reference sequence). Trimming removed 3 bases from V and 5 bases from J, with 1 base in between. The length of the CDR3 is 9 residues. CDR3 bases: TGCAGTGCTAGTTATGGCTACACCTTC. Translated: CSASYGYTF.

The rearrangement uses TRBV27 and TRBJ1-5, with D hard to call. The ends were cut back, 6 bases at V and 3 bases at J, with 12 bases in the middle. From germline, CDR1 is MNHEY and CDR2 SMNVEV (reference sequence). This CDR3 spans 14 amino acids. The CDR3 DNA follows: TGTGCCAGCAGCCTCTCCGCACACAATCAGCCCCAGCATTTT. Its protein is CASSLSAHNQPQHF.

This chain links TRBV20-1 with TRBJ2-1, with TRBD2 matching over 7 bases. Near its end, the DNA agrees better with TRBJ2-7, so the J call may be wrong. Germline assignment: CDR1 DFQATT and CDR2 SNEGSKA (reference sequence). The CDR3 sequence is 14 residues long. The CDR3 coding sequence is TGCAGTGCTAGACGGGGCGGGAGTGAGTACGAGCAGTACGTC. As protein: CSARRGGSEYEQYV.

This clonotype appeared a few times. This chain connects TRBV5-1 to TRBJ2-5; D is unresolved. The CDR3 extends over 11 amino acids. Germline V CDR1 and CDR2: SGHRS, YFSETQ. Trimming shortened V by 4 bases and J by 2 bases, and 3 bases separated the two germline ends. The CDR3 spells CASSMQETQYF. CDR3 in DNA: TGCGCCAGCAGCATGCAAGAGACCCAGTACTTC.

The gene calls are TRBV28 and TRBJ1-1; TRBD1 is a possible D gene (6 bases). Germline V gene sequence: CDR1 MDHEN, CDR2 SYDVKM. V was shortened by 5 bases and J by 3 bases, with 22 bases between the two germline ends. This CDR3 region has 17 residues. The CDR3 is CASSVSLPTGRDTEAFF. The CDR3 bases are TGTGCCAGCAGTGTGTCCCTCCCGACAGGCCGGGACACTGAAGCTTTCTTT.

Many counts were recorded for this clonotype. The rearrangement links TRBV6-6 to TRBJ1-4, with D perhaps TRBD1 (5 bases). The ends were cut back, 2 bases at V and 8 bases at J, with 9 bases in the middle. The CDR3 is made up of 13 amino acids. The germline V gene has CDR1 MNHNY and CDR2 SVGAGI (reference sequence). This chain's CDR3 is CASSYRGVEKLFF. The CDR3, as DNA: TGTGCCAGCAGTTACAGGGGAGTAGAAAAACTGTTTTTT.

V usage is TRBV12-3 or TRBV12-4 and J usage is TRBJ1-2; maybe TRBD1 (5 bases). This CDR3 comprises 15 residues. V was cut by 7 bases and J by 2 bases, with 17 bases left in between. The CDR3 bases are TGTGCCAGCACCCTCCAGGGAGGAATAAACTATGGCTACACCTTC. It encodes CASTLQGGINYGYTF.

This clonotype was seen more than once but under ten times. The chain carries TRBV29-1 and TRBJ1-1; D is uncertain. CDR1 SQVTM and CDR2 ANQGSEA come from the germline V gene. V was pared by 6 bases and J by 1 base, with 12 bases between. This CDR3 comprises 13 residues. The chain's CDR3 is CSVREGSNTEAFF. The CDR3 DNA is TGCAGCGTGAGGGAGGGATCGAACACTGAAGCTTTCTTT.

This chain links TRBV13 with TRBJ2-1, with 11 bases aligning to TRBD2. With 4 bases clipped from V and 8 bases from J, the junction kept 4 bases outside the gene matches. The length of the CDR3 is 14 residues. CDR1 and CDR2 (germline): PRHDT, FYEKMQ (reference sequence). The CDR3 is CASSSLAGGHEQFF. In nucleotides, the CDR3 is TGTGCCAGCAGCTCTTTAGCGGGAGGGCATGAGCAGTTCTTC.

The rearrangement uses TRBV13 and TRBJ2-5; 8 bases are shared with TRBD2. There are 14 residues in the CDR3. Per germline, CDR1 PRHDT and CDR2 FYEKMQ (reference sequence). V dropped 5 bases and J dropped 5; count of bases not matched to a gene: 7. The CDR3 sequence is CASSLTLAGETQYF. The CDR3 coding sequence is TGTGCCAGCAGCCTCACTCTAGCGGGTGAGACCCAGTACTTC.

This clonotype was recorded at least ten times. This sequence joins TRBV12-3 or TRBV12-4 and TRBJ2-5, with D unresolved. V was clipped by 6 bases and J by 4 bases, with 9 bases between them. The CDR3 contains 12 residues. The CDR3 nucleotides are TGTGCCAGCAGCTTAAATAGAGAGACCCAGTACTTC. Translation: CASSLNRETQYF.